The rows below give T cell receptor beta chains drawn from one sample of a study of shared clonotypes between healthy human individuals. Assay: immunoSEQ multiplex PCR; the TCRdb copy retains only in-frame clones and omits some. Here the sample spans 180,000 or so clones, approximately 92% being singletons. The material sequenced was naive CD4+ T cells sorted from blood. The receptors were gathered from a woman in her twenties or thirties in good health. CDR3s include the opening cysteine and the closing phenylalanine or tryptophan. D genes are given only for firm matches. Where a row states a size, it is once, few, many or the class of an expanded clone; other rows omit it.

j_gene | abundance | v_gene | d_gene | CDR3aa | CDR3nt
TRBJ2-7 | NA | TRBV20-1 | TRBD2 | CSATSGYEQYF | TGCAGTGCTACTAGCGGCTACGAGCAGTACTTC
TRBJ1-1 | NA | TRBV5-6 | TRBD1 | CASSPGGARFGEAFF | TGTGCCAGCAGCCCAGGGGGCGCAAGGTTTGGTGAAGCTTTCTTT
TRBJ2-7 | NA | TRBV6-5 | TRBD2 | CASSYQTSGRSYEQYF | TGTGCCAGCAGTTACCAGACTAGCGGTAGATCCTACGAGCAGTACTTC
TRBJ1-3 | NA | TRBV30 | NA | CARAGTAGNTIYF | TGTGCCCGGGCCGGGACTGCTGGAAACACCATATATTTT
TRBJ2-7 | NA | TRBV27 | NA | CASTSGGGEQYF | TGTGCCAGCACTAGCGGAGGGGGGGAGCAGTACTTC
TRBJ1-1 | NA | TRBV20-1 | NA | CSATYRTEAFF | TGCAGTGCTACGTACCGCACTGAAGCTTTCTTT
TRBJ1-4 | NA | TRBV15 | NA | CATSSGGWGEKLFF | TGTGCCACCAGCAGTGGGGGCTGGGGTGAAAAACTGTTTTTT
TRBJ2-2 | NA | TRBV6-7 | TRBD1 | CASSQDRTHQWELFF | TGTGCCAGCAGTCAGGACAGGACCCACCAGTGGGAGCTGTTTTTT
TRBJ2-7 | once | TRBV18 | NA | CASSPQGPYEQYF | TGTGCCAGCTCACCGCAGGGTCCCTACGAGCAGTACTTC
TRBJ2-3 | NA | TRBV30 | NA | CAQQASGTDTQYF | TGTGCCCAGCAGGCTAGCGGCACAGATACGCAGTATTTT
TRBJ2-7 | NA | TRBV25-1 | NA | CASSASGTSAYEQYF | TGTGCCAGCAGTGCTTCCGGGACAAGCGCCTACGAGCAGTACTTC
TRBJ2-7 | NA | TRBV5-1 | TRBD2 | CASSLVAGGPYEQYF | TGCGCCAGCAGCTTGGTAGCGGGAGGGCCCTACGAGCAGTACTTC
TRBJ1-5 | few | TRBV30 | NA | CAWSVQGNQPQHF | TGTGCCTGGAGTGTCCAGGGAAATCAGCCCCAGCATTTT
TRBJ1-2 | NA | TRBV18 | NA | CASSSGPSAGYGYTF | TGTGCCAGCTCGTCGGGACCTTCTGCCGGCTATGGCTACACCTTC
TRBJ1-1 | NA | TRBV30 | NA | CAWSVHETKNTEAFF | TGTGCCTGGAGTGTACATGAGACGAAGAACACTGAAGCTTTCTTT
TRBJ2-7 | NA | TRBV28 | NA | CASTWPSSGEQYF | TGTGCCAGCACCTGGCCTAGCTCTGGGGAGCAGTACTTC
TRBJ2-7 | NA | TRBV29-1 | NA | CSVVRQGRSSYEQYF | TGCAGCGTTGTACGTCAGGGTCGTAGCTCCTACGAGCAGTACTTC
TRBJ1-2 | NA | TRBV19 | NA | CASSIVVTAHYGYTF | TGTGCCAGTAGTATAGTCGTAACAGCCCACTATGGCTACACCTTC
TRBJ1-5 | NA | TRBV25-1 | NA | CASSGGDSLNNQPQHF | TGTGCCAGCAGTGGGGGGGACTCCCTAAACAATCAGCCCCAGCATTTT
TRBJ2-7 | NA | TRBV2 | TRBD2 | CASSPRTSGSYEQYF | TGTGCCAGCAGTCCGAGGACTAGCGGGTCCTACGAGCAGTACTTC
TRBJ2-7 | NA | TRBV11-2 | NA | CASSFANIYEQYF | TGTGCCAGCAGCTTCGCGAACATTTACGAGCAGTACTTC
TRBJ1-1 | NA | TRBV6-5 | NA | CASRHGTPNTEAFF | TGTGCCAGCAGACACGGGACTCCGAACACTGAAGCTTTCTTT
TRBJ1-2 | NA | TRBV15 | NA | CATSPAPSANYGYTF | TGTGCCACCAGCCCCGCCCCATCGGCTAACTATGGCTACACCTTC
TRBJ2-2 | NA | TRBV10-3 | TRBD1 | CATNGQGGNTGELFF | TGTGCCACCAACGGACAGGGGGGAAACACCGGGGAGCTGTTTTTT
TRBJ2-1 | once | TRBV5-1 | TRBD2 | CASSLSLAGDNEQFF | TGCGCCAGCAGCTTGAGTCTAGCGGGCGACAATGAGCAGTTCTTC
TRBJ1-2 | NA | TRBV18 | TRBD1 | CASSPRDGTGENYGYTF | TGTGCCAGCTCACCACGGGATGGGACAGGGGAAAACTATGGCTACACCTTC
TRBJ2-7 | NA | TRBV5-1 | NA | CASSLSGPSYEQYF | TGCGCCAGCAGCTTGTCAGGGCCTTCCTACGAGCAGTACTTC
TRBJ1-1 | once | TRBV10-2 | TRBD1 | CASNPPGGTGNTEAFF | TGCGCCAGCAATCCTCCAGGGGGAACCGGGAACACTGAAGCTTTCTTT
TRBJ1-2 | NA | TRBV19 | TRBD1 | CASSIGRDRVGSGYTF | TGTGCCAGTAGTATAGGCAGAGACAGGGTTGGAAGTGGCTACACCTTC
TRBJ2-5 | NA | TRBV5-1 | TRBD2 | CASSPLAEETQYF | TGCGCCAGCAGCCCACTAGCGGAAGAGACCCAGTACTTC
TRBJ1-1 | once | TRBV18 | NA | CASSTGSGRVNTEAFF | TGTGCCAGCTCAACAGGTTCAGGCAGGGTTAACACTGAAGCTTTCTTT
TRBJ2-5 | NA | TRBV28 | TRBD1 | CASSLGGQGQRETQYF | TGTGCCAGCAGTTTAGGTGGACAGGGGCAGCGGGAGACCCAGTACTTC
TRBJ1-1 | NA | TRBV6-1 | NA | CASSEARAFF | TGTGCCAGCAGTGAAGCAAGGGCTTTCTTT
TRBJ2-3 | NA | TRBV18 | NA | CASSPPLKARTDTQYF | TGTGCCAGCTCACCACCTTTAAAGGCGCGCACAGATACGCAGTATTTT
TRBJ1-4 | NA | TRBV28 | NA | CASSFQRTTNEKLFF | TGTGCCAGCAGTTTCCAGCGAACAACTAATGAAAAACTGTTTTTT
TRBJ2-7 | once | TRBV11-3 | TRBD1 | CASSLGGTGGNEQYF | TGTGCCAGCAGCTTAGGAGGGACAGGGGGAAACGAGCAGTACTTC
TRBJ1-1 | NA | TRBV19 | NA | CATKLSGVGEAFF | TGTGCCACCAAGTTGAGTGGAGTGGGTGAAGCTTTCTTT
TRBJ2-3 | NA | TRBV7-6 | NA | CASSLSPFPDTQYF | TGTGCCAGCAGCCTCTCCCCCTTTCCAGATACGCAGTATTTT
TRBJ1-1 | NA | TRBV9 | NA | CASTQGTNTEAFF | TGTGCCAGCACCCAGGGAACCAACACTGAAGCTTTCTTT
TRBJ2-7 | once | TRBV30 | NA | CAWSVGGLLSEQYF | TGTGCCTGGAGTGTGGGCGGGCTCCTGTCCGAGCAGTACTTC
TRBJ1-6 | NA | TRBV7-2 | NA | CASSLGIRGSYNSPLHF | TGTGCCAGCAGCTTGGGTATCCGCGGGTCTTATAATTCACCCCTCCACTTT
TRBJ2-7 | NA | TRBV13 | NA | CASSQTYPGVEAEQYF | TGTGCCAGCAGCCAAACTTACCCGGGAGTAGAAGCCGAGCAGTACTTC
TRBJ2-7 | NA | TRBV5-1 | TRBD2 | CASSLAASGSLSYEQYF | TGCGCCAGCAGCTTGGCTGCTAGCGGGAGTTTGTCCTACGAGCAGTACTTC
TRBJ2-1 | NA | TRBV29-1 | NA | CSVSPGQYNEQFF | TGCAGCGTTTCTCCGGGACAATACAATGAGCAGTTCTTC
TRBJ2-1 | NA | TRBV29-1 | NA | CSVERYNEQFF | TGCAGCGTTGAAAGGTACAATGAGCAGTTCTTC
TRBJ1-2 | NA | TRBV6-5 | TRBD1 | CASSYATGAGYGYTF | TGTGCCAGCAGTTACGCTACAGGGGCGGGCTATGGCTACACCTTC
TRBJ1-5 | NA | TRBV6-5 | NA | CASSYSIDQPQHF | TGTGCCAGCAGTTACTCGATTGACCAGCCCCAGCATTTT
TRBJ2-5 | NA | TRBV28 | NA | CATDGAGQEETQYF | TGTGCGACCGACGGGGCAGGGCAAGAAGAGACCCAGTACTTC
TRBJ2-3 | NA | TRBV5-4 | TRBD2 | CASRPGTSGTDTQYF | TGTGCCAGCAGACCCGGGACTAGCGGCACAGATACGCAGTATTTT
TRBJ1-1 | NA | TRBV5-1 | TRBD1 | CASSRDREGDEAFF | TGCGCCAGCAGCAGGGACAGGGAAGGAGACGAAGCTTTCTTT
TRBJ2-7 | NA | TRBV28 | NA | CASREGGVRHEQYF | TGTGCCAGCAGAGAAGGGGGGGTTAGGCACGAGCAGTACTTC
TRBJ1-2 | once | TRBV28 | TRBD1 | CASSHRQGATYGYTF | TGTGCCAGCAGTCACCGGCAGGGGGCTACCTATGGCTACACCTTC